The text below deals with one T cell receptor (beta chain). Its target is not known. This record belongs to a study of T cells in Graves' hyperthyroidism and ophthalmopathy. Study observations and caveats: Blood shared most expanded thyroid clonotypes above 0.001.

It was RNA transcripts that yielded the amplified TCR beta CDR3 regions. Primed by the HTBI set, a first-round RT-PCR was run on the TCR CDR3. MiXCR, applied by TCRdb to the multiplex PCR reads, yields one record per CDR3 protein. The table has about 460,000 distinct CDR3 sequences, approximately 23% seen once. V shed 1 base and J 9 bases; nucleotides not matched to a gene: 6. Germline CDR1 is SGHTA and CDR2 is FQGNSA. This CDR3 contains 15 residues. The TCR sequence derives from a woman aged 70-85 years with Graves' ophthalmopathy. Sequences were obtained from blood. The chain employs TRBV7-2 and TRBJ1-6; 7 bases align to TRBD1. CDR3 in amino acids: CASSLEGGLGSPLHF. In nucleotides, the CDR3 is TGTGCCAGCAGCTTAGAAGGGGGCTTAGGTTCACCCCTCCACTTT. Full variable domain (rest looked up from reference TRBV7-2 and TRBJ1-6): GAGVSQSPSNKVTEKGKDVELRCDPISGHTALYWYRQSLGQGLEFLIYFQGNSAPDKSGLPSDRFSAERTGGSVSTLTIQRTQQEDSAVYLCASSLEGGLGSPLHFGNGTRLTVT.